This entry describes one T cell receptor (beta chain). Looked up from germline, CDR1 is SGHDT and CDR2 is YYEEEE. The CDR3 sequence is 14 residues long. J lost 5 bases, V lost 6 bases, and 7 bases had no gene match. The sample belongs to a study of blood T cell repertoires in COVID-19. Data came from immunoSEQ multiplex PCR; TCRdb stores just in-frame clones and leaves some out. The sample yields more than 110,000 clones, 80% to 90% seen once. The origin of this receptor is a woman between 40 and 50 years old with acute or convalescent COVID-19. The material sequenced was peripheral blood. This chain uses TRBV5-6 with TRBJ1-2, with TRBD1 matching 10 bases. The CDR3 sequence: CASTEDRGGYGYTF. The CDR3 coding sequence is TGTGCCAGCACCGAGGACAGGGGGGGTTATGGCTACACCTTC.